This entry lists 11 T cell receptor beta chains sequenced from one sample in a study of identifying expanded T cells in peripheral blood. Only in-frame clones appear in the TCRdb table, and some are missing; sequencing was by immunoSEQ multiplex PCR. Of nearly 60,000 clones listed, approximately 89% are singletons. Sequencing input: blood. Source of these receptors: a person between 18 and 75 years old in good health.

V is TRBV5-6 and J is TRBJ1-5; TRBD1 matches at 12 bases. Germline V CDR1 and CDR2: SGHDT, YYEEEE. V gave up 2 bases and J gave up 4 bases; unmatched junction bases: 4. CDR3 length equals 16 residues. CDR3 sequence: CASSLRDRGQNQPQHF. For the CDR3, the DNA is TGTGCCAGCAGCTTAAGGGACAGGGGGCAGAATCAGCCCCAGCATTTT.

The rearrangement joins TRBV18 to TRBJ2-7; tentative D call: TRBD2 (6 bases). The CDR3 covers 13 residues. The V end was cut by 3 bases, the J end by 3 bases, with 9 bases between. Per the germline V gene, CDR1 is KGHSH and CDR2 is LQKENI. CDR3 nucleotide sequence: TGTGCCAGCTCACCGGGACTGAGCTACGAGCAGTACTTC. It specifies CASSPGLSYEQYF.

V and J are TRBV29-1 and TRBJ1-4; D is unresolved. The CDR3 covers 10 residues. Germline CDR1 and CDR2: SQVTM and ANQGSEA. Deletions cut 6 bases from V and 6 bases from J, with 5 bases between. This chain's CDR3 is CSVQDEKLFF. The CDR3 coding sequence is TGCAGCGTGCAAGATGAAAAACTGTTTTTT.

The J gene is TRBJ1-5, the V gene TRBV19, with D perhaps matching TRBD1 (5 bases). V lost 2 bases and J lost 7, with 12 bases in between. CDR1 and CDR2 (germline): LNHDA, SQIVND (reference sequence). The CDR3 consists of 14 residues. CDR3 nucleotides: TGTGCCAGTAGTATAAGCGGACGGGGGCAGCCCCAGCATTTT. Protein: CASSISGRGQPQHF.

The V gene is TRBV7-9, the J gene TRBJ1-1; TRBD1 is a possible D gene (5 bases). The length of the CDR3 is 16 residues. The V gene's germline CDR1 is SEHNR and CDR2 FQNEAQ (reference sequence). The V end lost 3 bases, the J end lost 0 bases, and 14 bases lay between the germline ends. The CDR3 DNA reads as TGTGCCAGCAGCTTCTACCAGGGCCCCTTGAACACTGAAGCTTTCTTT. Translated, it gives CASSFYQGPLNTEAFF.

The chain employs TRBV19 and TRBJ1-2; D gene ambiguous. Trimming took off 6 bases at V and 2 bases at J, with 10 bases between the two ends. The CDR3 has 13 amino acids. Per the germline V gene, CDR1 is LNHDA and CDR2 is SQIVND (reference sequence). The DNA of the CDR3 is TGTGCCAGTAGGTTTTCAGCGAACTATGGCTACACCTTC. As protein: CASRFSANYGYTF.

The rearrangement uses TRBV6-1 and TRBJ1-1, with D possibly TRBD1 on 5 matching bases. V shed 5 bases and J shed 0 bases, with 10 bases lying between them. CDR1 is MNHNS and CDR2 is SASEGT in the germline V gene. The CDR3 sequence is 14 residues long. This chain's CDR3 is CASSRDGMNTEAFF. The CDR3 bases are TGTGCCAGCAGTAGGGACGGCATGAACACTGAAGCTTTCTTT.

The V and J genes are TRBV30 and TRBJ2-1; 10 nucleotides align to TRBD1. J lost 13 bases, V lost 8 bases, and 5 bases had no gene match. Looked up from germline, CDR1 is GTSNPN and CDR2 is SVGIG (reference sequence). The CDR3 spans 10 residues. The CDR3 region has the DNA TGTGCCGGGGGGACAGGGGCTCAGTTCTTC. This encodes CAGGTGAQFF. Full variable domain (missing parts from reference TRBV30 and TRBJ2-1): SQTIHQWPATLVQPVGSPLSLECTVEGTSNPNLYWYRQAAGRGLQLLFYSVGIGQISSEVPQNLSASRPQDRQFILSSKKLLLSDSGFYLCAGGTGAQFFGPGTRLTVL.

The chain has TRBV25-1 and TRBJ2-3; no definite D call. Germline V gene lookup returns CDR1 MGHDK and CDR2 SYGVNS. This CDR3 is 14 amino acids long. V gave up 6 bases and J gave up 0 bases, with 10 bases separating them. The CDR3 DNA is TGTGCCAGCAGGGATGGGTCCAGCACAGATACGCAGTATTTT. This sequence encodes CASRDGSSTDTQYF.

The chain joins TRBV2 to TRBJ1-1; 8 bases fit TRBD1. J lost 9 bases, V lost 4 bases, and 7 bases had no gene match. The CDR3 sequence is 13 residues long. Germline values: CDR1 SNHLY, CDR2 FYNNEI. The CDR3 protein is CASSAETGAKAFF. The CDR3 DNA reads TGTGCCAGCAGTGCTGAGACAGGGGCGAAAGCTTTCTTT.

The rearrangement uses TRBV28 and TRBJ1-2, with TRBD1 matching 7 bases. The CDR3 consists of 16 residues. J was trimmed by 5 bases and V by 5 bases; bases with no gene match: 14. Germline values: CDR1 MDHEN, CDR2 SYDVKM. In nucleotides, the CDR3 is TGTGCCAGCAGTCTCCCTCAGACAGGGAGGAGATATGGCTACACCTTC. Its protein is CASSLPQTGRRYGYTF.